What follows are 3 T cell receptor beta chains derived from one specimen sequenced in a study of blood T cells in healthy people across ages (dated by TCRdb to between 2014 and 2017). Preparation of the library involved 5' RACE. The run used an Illumina HiSeq 2500. The second PCR ran for about 6 to 12 cycles and used a J-beta primer mix along with a sample-barcoded 5' primer. Clones were called with MiXCR by TCRdb after fastp trimmed the public reads at Q25, and only in-frame beta chains were retained. Rows are combined by CDR3 protein, so each entry shows the most common genes and DNA. The sample table shows about 1.5 million distinct CDR3 sequences, and approximately 42% are seen once. The top ten clones comprise 7% to 9.5% of the sample. The sample taken for sequencing was blood. Source of these receptors: a woman aged 18 to 35 in good health.

V and J are TRBV2 and TRBJ2-1, with TRBD2 matching 11 bases. The CDR3 extends over 14 amino acids. The J segment lost 9 bases and the V segment lost 4 bases, leaving 5 bases of the junction unmatched. From germline, CDR1 is SNHLY and CDR2 FYNNEI. CDR3: CASSVLAGGSEQFF. The CDR3 bases are TGTGCCAGCAGTGTCCTAGCGGGGGGCAGTGAGCAGTTCTTC. Supplemented by reference TRBV2 and TRBJ2-1, the full variable domain reads EPEVTQTPSHQVTQMGQEVILRCVPISNHLYFYWYRQILGQKVEFLVSFYNNEISEKSEIFDDQFSVERPDGSNFTLKIRSTKLEDSAMYFCASSVLAGGSEQFFGPGTRLTVL.

The chain joins TRBV7-2 to TRBJ2-1, with D unclear. The CDR3 is made up of 15 amino acids. Trimming shortened V by 2 bases and J by 5 bases, and 13 bases separated the two germline ends. Germline CDR1 is SGHTA and CDR2 is FQGNSA. CDR3 nucleotide sequence: TGTGCCAGCAGCTTACAAGGATCGTGGAACAATGAGCAGTTCTTC. Protein product: CASSLQGSWNNEQFF.

The V and J genes are TRBV7-2 and TRBJ2-1, with D maybe TRBD1 (5 bases). Trimming took off 5 bases at V and 4 bases at J, with 15 bases between the two ends. Germline V lookup: CDR1 SGHTA, CDR2 FQGNSA. The CDR3 is made up of 15 amino acids. In DNA, the CDR3 is TGTGCCAGCAGCCAGGGTGCAATAACATACAATGAGCAGTTCTTC. This codes for CASSQGAITYNEQFF.